These 25 T cell receptor beta chains were sequenced from one sample in a study of cytomegalovirus exposure and HLA in healthy donors. PCR amplification relied on 60 Vbeta primers (plus 13 Jbeta primers). Assay used: immunoSEQ multiplex PCR; TCRdb lists only in-frame clones, some missing. The repertoire consists of a few hundred thousand clones, with around 89% occurring once and the leading ten covering over 0.95%. The sequenced sample was PBMCs. The receptors originated from a young woman in good health and CMV-seronegative.

This chain links TRBV27 with TRBJ2-5, with D hard to call. V lost 4 bases and J lost 1, with 13 bases in between. The germline gives CDR1 MNHEY, CDR2 SMNVEV (reference sequence). There are 15 residues in the CDR3. For the CDR3, the DNA is TGTGCCAGCAGTTCCACGGATGGCGGCCAAGAGACCCAGTACTTC. Protein: CASSSTDGGQETQYF.

The chain employs TRBV19 and TRBJ2-1, with 9 bases fitting TRBD1. V lost 5 bases and J lost 4; bases outside the gene matches: 9. The germline gives CDR1 LNHDA, CDR2 SQIVND (reference sequence). This CDR3 contains 16 residues. CDR3 loop: CASSYRGRGGYNEQFF. In DNA form, the CDR3 reads TGTGCCAGTAGTTACAGGGGGCGGGGAGGGTACAATGAGCAGTTCTTC.

This chain uses TRBV5-1 with TRBJ1-4; 9 bases are a match to TRBD1. From germline, CDR1 is SGHRS and CDR2 YFSETQ. CDR3 length: 16 residues. V lost 1 base, J lost 7 bases, and 8 bases stayed unmatched. The CDR3 is CASSLRDREGGEKLFF. The CDR3 DNA sequence: TGCGCCAGCAGCTTGAGGGACAGGGAAGGGGGTGAAAAACTGTTTTTT.

The chain uses TRBV5-1 and TRBJ2-1; 8 bases map to TRBD2. The CDR3 has 14 residues. CDR1 and CDR2 from the germline V gene are SGHRS and YFSETQ. Trimming took 3 bases from V and 8 from J; bases not matched to a gene: 7. The CDR3 bases are TGCGCCAGCAGCTCGCTGGGAGCGGGGGATGAGCAGTTCTTC. It specifies CASSSLGAGDEQFF.

The V call is TRBV29-1, the J call TRBJ2-3, with TRBD2 matching 10 bases. V shed 5 bases, J shed 6 bases, and the junction held 5 bases outside the gene matches. CDR1 and CDR2 (germline): SQVTM, ANQGSEA. This CDR3 spans 13 amino acids. The CDR3: CSVIAGGDDTQYF. The CDR3 DNA sequence: TGCAGCGTTATAGCGGGGGGCGATGATACGCAGTATTTT.

The chain links TRBV7-2 to TRBJ2-1; 10 bases agree with TRBD2. CDR1 SGHTA and CDR2 FQGNSA come from the germline V gene. The CDR3 has 14 residues. Trimming cost V 4 bases and J 6 bases; bases outside gene matches: 3. The CDR3 nucleotides read TGTGCCAGCAGCTCAGGACTAGCGGCCAATGAGCAGTTCTTC. Amino acids: CASSSGLAANEQFF.

This chain connects TRBV19 to TRBJ1-6, with D maybe TRBD1 (5 bases). The germline V and J ends were trimmed by 6 bases and 0 bases, with 9 bases remaining between them. Germline loops: CDR1 LNHDA, CDR2 SQIVND (reference sequence). This CDR3 contains 15 residues. The CDR3: CASSRVDSYNSPLHF. The CDR3 region has the DNA TGTGCCAGTAGCAGGGTCGACTCCTATAATTCACCCCTCCACTTT.

The V call is TRBV5-1, the J call TRBJ2-1; perhaps TRBD2 as D (5 bases). The CDR3 is 15 amino acids. The germline gives CDR1 SGHRS, CDR2 YFSETQ. V lost 5 bases, J lost 6 bases, and 18 bases lay in between. The CDR3: CASSIVAGDLNEQFF. The CDR3 DNA is TGCGCCAGCAGTATCGTTGCGGGCGACCTCAATGAGCAGTTCTTC. Together with reference TRBV5-1 and TRBJ2-1, the CDR3 gives the full variable domain: KAGVTQTPRYLIKTRGQQVTLSCSPISGHRSVSWYQQTPGQGLQFLFEYFSETQRNKGNFPGRFSGRQFSNSRSEMNVSTLELGDSALYLCASSIVAGDLNEQFFGPGTRLTVL.

This chain connects TRBV11-3 to TRBJ2-7; TRBD2 agrees at 11 bases. Trimming at V came to 3 bases and at J to 1 base, leaving 2 bases not matched to a gene. The CDR3 has 15 residues. Germline CDR1 and CDR2: SGHNT and YENEEA. CDR3 sequence: CASSFLAGGSYEQYF. DNA for the CDR3: TGTGCCAGCAGCTTCCTAGCGGGAGGTTCCTACGAGCAGTACTTC.

The V gene is TRBV7-6, the J gene TRBJ2-2; D possibly corresponds to TRBD1 (7 bases). Germline lookup yields CDR1 SGHVS and CDR2 FNYEAQ. With 1 base removed from V and 6 bases from J, the gap between germline ends came to 12 bases. The CDR3 runs 15 residues. Written as DNA, the CDR3 is TGTGCCAGCAGCTTAGGTTCCAGGGGGGCCGGGGAGCTGTTTTTT. This encodes CASSLGSRGAGELFF.

The rearrangement links TRBV5-1 to TRBJ1-5; TRBD1 aligns across 7 bases. Germline assignment: CDR1 SGHRS and CDR2 YFSETQ. The CDR3 covers 14 residues. The V segment lost 2 bases and the J segment 2 bases; nucleotides outside the gene matches: 1. As DNA, the CDR3 is TGCGCCAGCAGCTTAGACAGGGGCAATCAGCCCCAGCATTTT. Encoded protein: CASSLDRGNQPQHF.

The gene calls are TRBV30 and TRBJ2-3; possible D gene TRBD2, 5 bases. With 2 bases removed from V and 2 bases from J, the gap between germline ends came to 14 bases. The germline CDR1 and CDR2 sequences are GTSNPN and SVGIG (reference sequence). CDR3 length: 15 amino acids. Written as DNA, the CDR3 is TGTGCCTGGAGTCGAGGGTCCGAGCTCACAGATACGCAGTATTTT. Its translation: CAWSRGSELTDTQYF.

V gene TRBV19 combines with J gene TRBJ1-3; D remains unclear. The V and J ends lost 9 bases and 0 bases respectively, with 15 bases between them. The CDR3 has 15 residues. CDR1 and CDR2 from the germline V gene are LNHDA and SQIVND (reference sequence). CDR3: CASLPGGSSGNTIYF. The CDR3 bases are TGTGCCAGCCTTCCCGGTGGTAGCTCTGGAAACACCATATATTTT.

The rearrangement uses TRBV7-9 and TRBJ1-5, with 7 positions matching TRBD1. The CDR3 contains 13 residues. Germline trimming cut 5 bases from V and 10 bases from J; bases unmatched to any gene: 8. The germline CDR1 and CDR2 sequences are SEHNR and FQNEAQ (reference sequence). DNA of the CDR3: TGTGCCAGCAGCCTAGACAGGGTAACACCCCAGCATTTT. This gives the protein CASSLDRVTPQHF.

The chain is built from TRBV6-1 and TRBJ2-1; weak D call: TRBD1 (6 bases). CDR3 length equals 14 residues. Looked up from germline, CDR1 is MNHNS and CDR2 is SASEGT. V gave up 3 bases and J gave up 3 bases, with 9 bases separating them. The CDR3 DNA is TGTGCCAGCAGTGATAACAGGGTCTACAATGAGCAGTTCTTC. It is translated as CASSDNRVYNEQFF.

The gene calls are TRBV30 and TRBJ2-1; unclear D gene. CDR1 and CDR2 (germline): GTSNPN, SVGIG (reference sequence). The CDR3 has 11 residues. The ends were cut back, 3 bases at V and 7 bases at J, with 7 bases in the middle. CDR3 nucleotide sequence: TGTGCCTGGAGGAGAAGAAATGAGCAGTTCTTC. This codes for CAWRRRNEQFF.

A note on this clone: The same CDR3 also results from other DNA sequences found in this sample. The J gene is TRBJ2-1, the V gene TRBV29-1, with TRBD1 matching 10 bases. This CDR3 region has 13 residues. Trimming took 4 bases from V and 3 from J; bases not matched to a gene: 0. Germline loops: CDR1 SQVTM, CDR2 ANQGSEA. CDR3 sequence: CSVGTGGYNEQFF. The CDR3 DNA is TGCAGCGTTGGGACAGGGGGCTACAATGAGCAGTTCTTC.

The gene calls are TRBV11-2 and TRBJ2-3; possibly TRBD2 for D (6 bases). With 4 bases removed from V and 0 bases from J, the gap between germline ends came to 11 bases. The CDR3 is made up of 15 amino acids. The germline V gene has CDR1 SGHAT and CDR2 FQNNGV. In nucleotides, the CDR3 is TGTGCCAGCAGCTCGCGGGGATCTAGCACAGATACGCAGTATTTT. Amino acid sequence: CASSSRGSSTDTQYF.

The V and J genes are TRBV11-3 and TRBJ1-6; the D is unclear. Trimming pared 3 bases from V and 7 bases from J, leaving 7 bases between. Germline V gene data show CDR1 as SGHNT and CDR2 as YENEEA. The CDR3 contains 13 residues. The CDR3 loop reads CASSLSPNSPLHF. For the CDR3, the DNA is TGTGCCAGCAGCTTGAGCCCGAATTCACCCCTCCACTTT.

V gene TRBV21-1 combines with J gene TRBJ2-7; the table gives TRBD2 as D, unverified against the DNA. TRBV21-1 is assigned pseudogene status. The CDR3 totals 16 residues. The DNA of the CDR3 is TGTGCCAGCAGCAAAGATTCGCGACTAGGCTCCTACGAGCAGTACTTC. It yields the protein CASSKDSRLGSYEQYF.

This chain uses TRBV18 with TRBJ2-3, with a tentative D call TRBD1 (5 bases). This CDR3 is built from 14 residues. Germline V gene lookup returns CDR1 KGHSH and CDR2 LQKENI. V was shortened by 3 bases and J by 1 base, with 8 bases between the two germline ends. CDR3 in amino acids: CASSPQTGTDTQYF. The CDR3, as DNA: TGTGCCAGCTCACCGCAGACAGGCACAGATACGCAGTATTTT. The full variable domain, completed using reference TRBV18 and TRBJ2-3, is NAGVMQNPRHLVRRRGQEARLRCSPMKGHSHVYWYRQLPEEGLKFMVYLQKENIIDESGMPKERFSAEFPKEGPSILRIQQVVRGDSAAYFCASSPQTGTDTQYFGPGTRLTVL.

The table lists this clone with a count of one. The genes are TRBV29-1 and TRBJ2-1; 9 nucleotides agree with TRBD1. The CDR3 extends over 15 amino acids. Germline loops: CDR1 SQVTM, CDR2 ANQGSEA. V lost 3 bases and J lost 5; bases outside the gene matches: 8. The CDR3 DNA reads as TGCAGCGTTGATGGTGGGACAGGGTTAGACAATGAGCAGTTCTTC. It specifies CSVDGGTGLDNEQFF.

This rearrangement joins TRBV6-6 to TRBJ1-2; D ambiguous. With 0 bases removed from V and 8 bases from J, the gap between germline ends came to 19 bases. The length of the CDR3 is 16 residues. Germline CDR1 is MNHNY and CDR2 is SVGAGI (reference sequence). The CDR3 spells CASSYSNFVGGEGYTF. The DNA for the CDR3 is TGTGCCAGCAGTTACTCGAACTTTGTCGGTGGGGAGGGCTACACCTTC.

The genes are TRBV19 and TRBJ1-1; 9 bases are shared with TRBD1. V shed 3 bases, J shed 1 base, and the junction held 3 bases outside the gene matches. The CDR3 totals 15 residues. From germline, CDR1 is LNHDA and CDR2 SQIVND (reference sequence). CDR3 nucleotides: TGTGCCAGTAGTATCCAGGGACAGGGGAACACTGAAGCTTTCTTT. Its translation: CASSIQGQGNTEAFF.

The chain links TRBV2 to TRBJ1-1; TRBD1 might be the D (6 bases). There are 13 residues in the CDR3. Trimming stripped 9 bases from V and 2 bases from J, with 13 bases between. The germline V gene has CDR1 SNHLY and CDR2 FYNNEI. CDR3 sequence reads: CASQGRRNTEAFF. CDR3 DNA: TGTGCCAGTCAGGGGAGAAGAAACACTGAAGCTTTCTTT.